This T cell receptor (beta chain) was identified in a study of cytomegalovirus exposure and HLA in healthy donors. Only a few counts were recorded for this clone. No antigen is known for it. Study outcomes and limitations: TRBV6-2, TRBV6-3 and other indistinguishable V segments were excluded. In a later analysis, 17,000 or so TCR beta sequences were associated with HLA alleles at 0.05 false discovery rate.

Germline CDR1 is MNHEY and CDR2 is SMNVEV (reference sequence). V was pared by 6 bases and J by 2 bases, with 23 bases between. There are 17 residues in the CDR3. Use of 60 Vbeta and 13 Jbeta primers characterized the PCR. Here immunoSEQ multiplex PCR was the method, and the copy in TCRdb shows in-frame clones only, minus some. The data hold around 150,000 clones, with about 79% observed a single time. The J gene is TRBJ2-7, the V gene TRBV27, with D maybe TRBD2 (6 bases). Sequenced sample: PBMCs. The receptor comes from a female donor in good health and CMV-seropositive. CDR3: CASRAWGARRGPYEQYF. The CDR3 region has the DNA TGTGCCAGCAGAGCCTGGGGCGCCCGGCGGGGCCCCTACGAGCAGTACTTC.